This record looks at one T cell receptor beta chain sequence and its context. Which antigen it targets is not known. The sample holds no much larger clone one base away, and base qualities are not on file. To prepare the library, the immunoSEQ multiplex PCR assay was applied. Each sample had about 10^5 TCR templates assayed by the deep sequencing platform. Genomic DNA extracted from sorted T cells was used for TCRbeta CDR3 sequencing. As for the authors' bioinformatics: The R programming language was used for clonal analysis of TCRbeta CDR3 data. Comparing unstimulated samples against CFSE-low samples taken after the reaction was how alloreactive CD4+ and CD8+ clones were defined. Alloreactive CD4+ clones were assigned to regulatory or non-regulatory origin by matching sequences to sorted unstimulated Treg and non-Treg repertoires. Drawn from immuneACCESS, this table holds only the in-frame rearrangements with V and J called that TCRdb kept. Clones are partly lost; checked studies trace under half to an unresolved V gene and leave the rest unexplained. From that table come the V and J calls and clone size; the DNA was used to work out D and trimming. A total of over 55,000 clones appear in this sample, around four fifths of them only once. The top ten clonotypes cover 3.5% to 4.5% of the sample.

The data derive from a study of siplizumab effects on memory and regulatory T cells (dated by TCRdb to about 2019). A note on the overall study: The study looked at the effect of siplizumab, an anti-CD2 antibody, on alloreactive T-cell subsets in allogeneic mixed lymphocyte reactions made from human PBMCs.

Unstimulated CD4+ memory cells were also sequenced in three donor pairs, together with CD4+ naive, CD8+ TEMRA, CD8+ naive and CD8+ effector memory subsets. TCRbeta CDR3 sequencing was performed on sorted unstimulated T cells and on proliferating T cells recovered from mixed lymphocyte reactions. Fresh whole blood from more than 8 HLA-typed healthy donors was used as the source from which PBMCs were isolated. Trimming takes 3 bases off V and 5 bases off J; junction bases not matched to a gene: 11. The CDR3 runs 16 amino acids, cysteine and phenylalanine included. Of the read, only the CDR3 DNA is kept; its 48 bases are in frame from base 1. CDR1 is given as SGHRS and CDR2 as YFSETQ, both from the germline V gene. Paper-wide results and their limitations: About 75-95% of proliferating CD4+ or CD8+ clones could not be given a naive or memory phenotype. Because sequences below about 10^-5 frequency were poorly captured, only a minor fraction of alloreactive clones could be mapped to unstimulated subsets. Siplizumab significantly lowered the cumulative frequency of alloreactive sequences that could be traced to unstimulated CD4+ memory T cells. Whether proliferating Tregs from siplizumab cultures actually had suppressive function was not functionally confirmed. In reactions with siplizumab, an average of about 69% of mappable alloreactive CD4+ clones were Treg-derived, compared with roughly 26% in control reactions. Unstimulated naive T cells appeared more diverse than memory T cells, and naive cells seemed to contribute substantially to the alloresponse.

This clonotype was obtained from a human donor in good health. The rearranged chain carries TRBV5-1 and TRBJ2-3; 8 of the junction bases match TRBD1. The sample was memory CD4+ T cells sorted from blood. The cell subset or site label of this sample denotes: unstimulated CD4+ memory T cells. In nucleotide form, the sequence is TGCGCCAGCAGCTCCGGGACAGGCATTACTTTAGATACGCAGTATTTT. The resulting protein is CASSSGTGITLDTQYF.